The 18 T cell receptor beta chains in this list originate from one sample, sequenced in a study of shared clonotypes between healthy human individuals. Clones were read by immunoSEQ multiplex PCR, and TCRdb kept only the in-frame ones, dropping some. The sample consists of about 490,000 clones, around 80% of them appearing once. The sequencing input was PBMCs. The origin of the receptors is a woman aged 40 to 50 in good health. Some clones in this sample may be carry-over from other donors' samples.

CDR3 nucleotides: TGTGCCAGCAGCTCCCCTACTGGGGCCAACGTCCTGACTTTC. Encoded protein: CASSSPTGANVLTF. The chain employs TRBV11-2 and TRBJ2-6; no firm D call. The CDR3 contains 14 residues. V lost 4 bases and J 2 bases, leaving 6 bases between the germline ends. The V gene's germline CDR1 is SGHAT and CDR2 FQNNGV.

This clone was seen once. The chain carries TRBV28 and TRBJ1-6, with 9 bases lining up with TRBD1. This CDR3 contains 16 residues. After removal of 3 bases from V and 5 bases from J, the junction contained 5 bases not matched to a gene. Germline V gene data show CDR1 as MDHEN and CDR2 as SYDVKM. The CDR3, as DNA: TGTGCCAGCAGTTTCCCCGGGACAGGGAATAATTCACCCCTCCACTTT. It specifies CASSFPGTGNNSPLHF.

This clone has just one count. The chain links TRBV28 to TRBJ2-5; 8 positions match TRBD2. The CDR3 contains 15 residues. The J segment lost 5 bases and the V segment lost 5 bases, leaving 10 bases of the junction unmatched. CDR1 is MDHEN and CDR2 is SYDVKM in the germline V gene. Here the CDR3 reads CASSLYPASGETQYF. In DNA form, the CDR3 reads TGTGCCAGCAGTCTCTATCCGGCTAGCGGGGAGACCCAGTACTTC.

This clone has just a few counts. V is TRBV4-3 and J is TRBJ1-1; D is unresolved. V was pared by 4 bases and J by 3 bases, with 9 bases between. The germline V gene encodes CDR1 LGHNA and CDR2 YSLEER. This CDR3 is 13 amino acids long. The CDR3 nucleotides read TGCGCCAGCAGCCCCTCGACGGACACTGAAGCTTTCTTT. It is translated as CASSPSTDTEAFF.

This clone has just a few counts. The V and J genes are TRBV7-3 and TRBJ1-1, with D perhaps matching TRBD1 (6 bases). The CDR3 is 13 amino acids. Deletions cut 0 bases from V and 7 bases from J, with 9 bases between. The germline CDR1 and CDR2 sequences are SGHTA and FQGTGA. The CDR3 region is CASSLTTGNEAFF. Here the CDR3 DNA reads TGTGCCAGCAGCTTAACGACAGGAAATGAAGCTTTCTTT.

V is TRBV7-2 and J is TRBJ1-1; 9 bases map to TRBD1. Germline V gives CDR1 SGHTA, CDR2 FQGNSA. The CDR3 length is 18 residues. The V segment lost 1 base and the J segment 0 bases; nucleotides outside the gene matches: 9. The CDR3 nucleotides read TGTGCCAGCAGCTTAGTTGGGACAGGGTGGGGGATGAACACTGAAGCTTTCTTT. The encoded protein is CASSLVGTGWGMNTEAFF.

This chain uses TRBV27 with TRBJ2-5; a possible D gene is TRBD1 (5 bases). Trimming shortened V by 6 bases and J by 5 bases, and 19 bases separated the two germline ends. CDR3 size: 15 residues. CDR1 is MNHEY and CDR2 is SMNVEV in the germline V gene (reference sequence). The CDR3 loop is CASSLQAGLEETQYF. CDR3 sequence (DNA): TGTGCCAGCAGCCTACAGGCAGGTCTGGAGGAGACCCAGTACTTC.

The rearrangement joins TRBV10-3 to TRBJ2-1; 7 nucleotides line up with TRBD2. V trimming: 6 bases; J trimming: 7 bases; junction bases outside the gene matches: 9. The CDR3 covers 14 residues. Germline values: CDR1 ENHRY, CDR2 SYGVKD. The CDR3 here is CAISRSRETNEQFF. For the CDR3, the DNA is TGTGCCATCAGCCGCTCGCGGGAGACGAATGAGCAGTTCTTC.

The rearrangement joins TRBV18 to TRBJ2-2, with D tentatively TRBD1 or TRBD2 (5 bases each). CDR1 KGHSH and CDR2 LQKENI come from the germline V gene. This CDR3 is built from 16 residues. The V end lost 1 base, the J end lost 0 bases, and 9 bases lay between the germline ends. This CDR3 is CASSPLLGANTGELFF. CDR3 DNA sequence: TGTGCCAGCTCACCACTACTAGGGGCGAACACCGGGGAGCTGTTTTTT.

V usage is TRBV28 and J usage is TRBJ1-1, with D perhaps matching TRBD1 (5 bases). From germline, CDR1 is MDHEN and CDR2 SYDVKM. The CDR3 has 12 residues. V was clipped by 7 bases and J by 8 bases, with 14 bases between them. For the CDR3, the DNA is TGTGCCAGCACCCCAATGAGGGGAGAAGCTTTCTTT. It translates to CASTPMRGEAFF. Using reference TRBV28 and TRBJ1-1 for the parts outside the CDR3, the full variable domain is DVKVTQSSRYLVKRTGEKVFLECVQDMDHENMFWYRQDPGLGLRLIYFSYDVKMKEKGDIPEGYSVSREKKERFSLILESASTNQTSMYLCASTPMRGEAFFGQGTRLTVV.

The J gene is TRBJ2-3, the V gene TRBV6-4; 7 nucleotides match TRBD1. Germline trimming cut 2 bases from V and 1 base from J; bases unmatched to any gene: 6. The CDR3 is 16 amino acids. Germline lookup yields CDR1 MRHNA and CDR2 SNTAGT. CDR3 sequence (DNA): TGTGCCAGCAGTGACGGGACAGCGGACGGCACAGATACGCAGTATTTT. It encodes CASSDGTADGTDTQYF.

The rearrangement links TRBV6-1 to TRBJ2-3; no firm D call. From germline, CDR1 is MNHNS and CDR2 SASEGT. The V end lost 4 bases, the J end lost 1 base, and 12 bases lay between the germline ends. This CDR3 is built from 15 residues. The CDR3 reads CASSGYGSRTDTQYF. The CDR3 bases are TGTGCCAGCAGTGGCTACGGCTCCCGCACAGATACGCAGTATTTT.

The chain has TRBV6-5 and TRBJ2-7; D is unclear. This CDR3 region has 13 residues. CDR1 is MNHEY, CDR2 SVGAGI, per germline. V was clipped by 6 bases and J by 2 bases, with 11 bases between them. CDR3 region: CASSPVGAYEQYF. DNA for the CDR3: TGTGCCAGCAGCCCAGTAGGAGCCTACGAGCAGTACTTC.

The rearrangement links TRBV11-3 to TRBJ2-3; TRBD1 agrees at 7 bases. Looked up from germline, CDR1 is SGHNT and CDR2 is YENEEA. V was clipped by 3 bases and J by 8 bases; unmatched bases: 2. The CDR3 covers 12 residues. The CDR3 DNA reads TGTGCCAGCAGCTTCCGACAGGGTACGCAGTATTTT. This translates into CASSFRQGTQYF. The whole variable domain, remainder taken from reference TRBV11-3 and TRBJ2-3, is EAGVVQSPRYKIIEKKQPVAFWCNPISGHNTLYWYLQNLGQGPELLIRYENEEAVDDSQLPKDRFSAERLKGVDSTLKIQPAELGDSAVYLCASSFRQGTQYFGPGTRLTVL.

Comments on this clone: A far bigger clonotype differs at one base, so this is likely a read error. Other DNA sequences in the same sample also yield this CDR3. The J gene is TRBJ1-1, the V gene TRBV30, with D unclear. The CDR3 totals 12 residues. The germline CDR1 and CDR2 sequences are GTSNPN and SVGIG (reference sequence). V lost 0 bases to trimming and J lost 4 bases, with 6 bases between them. As DNA, the CDR3 is TGTGCCTGGAGTGTGAGGCCCACTGAAGCTTTCTTT. Its protein is CAWSVRPTEAFF.

This clone was seen at least ten times. Other DNA sequences from this sample encode an identical CDR3 as well. The rearrangement joins TRBV5-1 to TRBJ2-7; D gene unclear. Germline CDR1 and CDR2: SGHRS and YFSETQ. Trimming pared 0 bases from V and 4 bases from J, leaving 8 bases between. This CDR3 comprises 13 residues. The CDR3 region has the DNA TGCGCCAGCAGCTTGGGATTACCTTACGAGCAGTACTTC. Amino acids: CASSLGLPYEQYF.

The chain couples TRBV6-5 to TRBJ2-1; D assignment may be TRBD1 or TRBD2 (5 bases each). The CDR3 consists of 15 residues. The V gene lost 4 bases and the J gene lost 0 bases, with 10 bases spanning the gap. The germline CDR1 and CDR2 sequences are MNHEY and SVGAGI. The CDR3: CASSSTGRSYNEQFF. The DNA for the CDR3 is TGTGCCAGCAGTTCGACGGGACGCTCCTACAATGAGCAGTTCTTC.

This clone occurred a few times. The chain carries TRBV2 and TRBJ2-1; 9 nucleotides agree with TRBD1. J lost 0 bases, V lost 6 bases, and 9 bases had no gene match. CDR1 and CDR2 from the germline V gene are SNHLY and FYNNEI. The CDR3 sequence is 17 residues long. DNA for the CDR3: TGTGCCAGCAGCGGATACAGGGGGCATGGCTCCTACAATGAGCAGTTCTTC. Translated: CASSGYRGHGSYNEQFF.